This note documents a single T cell receptor (beta chain) sequence. Using immunoSEQ multiplex PCR, the repertoire was profiled, and TCRdb retains in-frame clones only, with some absent. This sample has about 170,000 clones, with about 74% found just once. The germline V and J ends were trimmed by 3 bases and 1 base, with 13 bases remaining between them. The V gene's germline CDR1 is SGHTA and CDR2 FQGNSA. The CDR3 covers 15 residues. This sample stems from a study of blood T cell repertoires in COVID-19. Study context: Acute and convalescent COVID-19 samples came from the United States, Italy and Spain. The analysed material was cDNA or gDNA that came from T cells, B-cell-depleted T cells, or PBMCs.

The sample consisted of peripheral blood. The V gene is TRBV7-2, the J gene TRBJ2-7, with D tentatively TRBD1 (6 bases). This clonotype was obtained from a woman aged 80 or over with acute or convalescent COVID-19. Written as DNA, the CDR3 is TGTGCCAGCAGCTTTTCGGGACACGGATCCTACGAGCAGTACTTC. Encoded protein: CASSFSGHGSYEQYF. Together with reference TRBV7-2 and TRBJ2-7, the CDR3 gives the full variable domain: GAGVSQSPSNKVTEKGKDVELRCDPISGHTALYWYRQSLGQGLEFLIYFQGNSAPDKSGLPSDRFSAERTGGSVSTLTIQRTQQEDSAVYLCASSFSGHGSYEQYFGPGTRLTVT.